The rows below give T cell receptor beta chains drawn from one sample of a study of blood T cell repertoires in COVID-19. The assay was immunoSEQ multiplex PCR, and TCRdb's table has in-frame clones only and misses some. The data show around 300,000 clones, around 90% seen once. The sequenced sample consisted of peripheral blood. The source of these receptors is a man between 18 and 35 years old with active or convalescent COVID-19. The CDR3 runs from the conserved cysteine through the conserved F or W. D genes are given only for firm matches. Only some rows state a clone size, as once, few, many or a class for expanded clones.

j_gene: TRBJ2-1; abundance: -; v_gene: TRBV4-3; d_gene: TRBD2; CDR3nt: TGCGCCAGCAGCCAAGCTTCGGGGGGGGCCCGGAATGAGCAGTTCTTC; CDR3aa: CASSQASGGARNEQFF
j_gene: TRBJ2-7; abundance: -; v_gene: TRBV6-5; d_gene: TRBD2; CDR3nt: TGTGCCAGCAGTTACGGGGCTAGCGGACCCTACGAGCAGTACTTC; CDR3aa: CASSYGASGPYEQYF
j_gene: TRBJ2-1; abundance: -; v_gene: TRBV5-1; d_gene: -; CDR3nt: TGCGCCAGCAGCTTGGCCACCGGCAGGGACTCCTACAATGAGCAGTTCTTC; CDR3aa: CASSLATGRDSYNEQFF
j_gene: TRBJ1-2; abundance: -; v_gene: TRBV20-1; d_gene: -; CDR3nt: TGCAGTGCTAGTTCTCCTCGGGGCTATGGCTACACCTTC; CDR3aa: CSASSPRGYGYTF
j_gene: TRBJ1-5; abundance: -; v_gene: TRBV27; d_gene: -; CDR3nt: TGTGCCAGCAGTTTCTCCGGTAGGGGGAATCAGCCCCAGCATTTT; CDR3aa: CASSFSGRGNQPQHF
j_gene: TRBJ1-1; abundance: -; v_gene: TRBV6-6; d_gene: -; CDR3nt: TGTGCCAGCAGTAACCTCCCGACAGGTGAAGCTTTCTTT; CDR3aa: CASSNLPTGEAFF
j_gene: TRBJ2-1; abundance: -; v_gene: TRBV10-3; d_gene: -; CDR3nt: TGTGCCATCAGTGACCCTAGCGCTCCCCCGGATGAGCAGTTCTTC; CDR3aa: CAISDPSAPPDEQFF
j_gene: TRBJ2-7; abundance: -; v_gene: TRBV10-3; d_gene: TRBD2; CDR3nt: TGTGCCATCAGTGAGGGTTATAGCGGGGGATCCTCGCGCGAGCAGTACTTC; CDR3aa: CAISEGYSGGSSREQYF
j_gene: TRBJ1-1; abundance: -; v_gene: TRBV27; d_gene: -; CDR3nt: TGTGCCAGCAGTTTAGGGCCAGGGACTGAAGCTTTCTTT; CDR3aa: CASSLGPGTEAFF
j_gene: TRBJ2-3; abundance: once; v_gene: TRBV3-1/TRBV3-2; d_gene: TRBD2; CDR3nt: TGTGCCAGCAGCCTAGCGGGGGCTAGCACAGATACGCAGTATTTT; CDR3aa: CASSLAGASTDTQYF
j_gene: TRBJ1-1; abundance: -; v_gene: TRBV9; d_gene: TRBD1; CDR3nt: TGTGCCAGCAGCGTAGGCAGGGGGCGTGGGAACACTGAAGCTTTCTTT; CDR3aa: CASSVGRGRGNTEAFF
j_gene: TRBJ2-7; abundance: -; v_gene: TRBV7-2; d_gene: -; CDR3nt: TGTGCCAGCAGTGGAGACTCCTACGAGCAGTACTTC; CDR3aa: CASSGDSYEQYF
j_gene: TRBJ2-2; abundance: -; v_gene: TRBV7-6; d_gene: -; CDR3nt: TGTGCCAGCAGCTTAGACACCTCTACCGGGGAGCTGTTTTTT; CDR3aa: CASSLDTSTGELFF